The sequence of this T cell receptor (beta chain) was determined in a study of blood T cells in healthy people across ages. A second PCR of 7 to 11 cycles used a sample-barcoded 5' primer and a J-beta primer mix. TCRdb re-called the 5' RACE reads through MiXCR, storing one row per CDR3 protein. Here the sample spans approximately 1.5 million distinct CDR3 sequences, about 35% being singletons. The CDR3 extends over 13 amino acids. The germline V gene encodes CDR1 SGHRS and CDR2 YFSETQ. V was clipped by 0 bases and J by 5 bases, with 6 bases between them. The clonotype was recovered from a woman in her 30s in good health. Sequencing was carried out using blood. The J gene is TRBJ1-5, the V gene TRBV5-1, with D maybe TRBD1 (5 bases). Here the CDR3 DNA reads TGCGCCAGCAGCTTGGTGGGGCATCAGCCCCAGCATTTT. It yields the protein CASSLVGHQPQHF. The entire variable domain, with the rest obtained from reference TRBV5-1 and TRBJ1-5, is as follows: KAGVTQTPRYLIKTRGQQVTLSCSPISGHRSVSWYQQTPGQGLQFLFEYFSETQRNKGNFPGRFSGRQFSNSRSEMNVSTLELGDSALYLCASSLVGHQPQHFGDGTRLSIL.